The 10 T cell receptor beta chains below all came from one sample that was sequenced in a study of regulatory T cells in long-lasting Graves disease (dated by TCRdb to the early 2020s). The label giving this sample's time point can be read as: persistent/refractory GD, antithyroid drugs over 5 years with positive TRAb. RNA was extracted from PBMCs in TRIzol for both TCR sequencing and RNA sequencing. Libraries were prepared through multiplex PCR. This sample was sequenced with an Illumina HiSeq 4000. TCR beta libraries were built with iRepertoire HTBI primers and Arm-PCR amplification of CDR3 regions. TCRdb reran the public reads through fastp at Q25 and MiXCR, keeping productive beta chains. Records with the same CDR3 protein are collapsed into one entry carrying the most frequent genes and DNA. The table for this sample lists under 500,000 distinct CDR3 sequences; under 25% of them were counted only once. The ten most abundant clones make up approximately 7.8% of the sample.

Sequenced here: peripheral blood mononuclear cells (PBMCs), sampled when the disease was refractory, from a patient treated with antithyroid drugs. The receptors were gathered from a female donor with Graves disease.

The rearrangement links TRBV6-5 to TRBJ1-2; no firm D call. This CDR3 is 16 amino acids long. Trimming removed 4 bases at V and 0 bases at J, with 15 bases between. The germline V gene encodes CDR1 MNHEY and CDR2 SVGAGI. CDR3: CASSFYLHSANYGYTF. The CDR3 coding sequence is TGTGCCAGCAGTTTTTACCTGCACAGCGCTAACTATGGCTACACCTTC.

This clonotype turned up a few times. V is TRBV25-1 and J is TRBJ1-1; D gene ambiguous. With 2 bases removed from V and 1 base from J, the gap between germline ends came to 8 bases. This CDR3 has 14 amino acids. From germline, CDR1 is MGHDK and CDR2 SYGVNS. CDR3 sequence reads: CASSEGLQNTEAFF. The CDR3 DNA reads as TGTGCCAGCAGTGAAGGACTCCAGAACACTGAAGCTTTCTTT.

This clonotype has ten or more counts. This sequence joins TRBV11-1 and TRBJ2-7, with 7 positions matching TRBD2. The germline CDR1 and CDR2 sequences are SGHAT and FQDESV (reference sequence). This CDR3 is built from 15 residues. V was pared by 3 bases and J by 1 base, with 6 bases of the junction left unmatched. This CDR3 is CASSFFSGGSYEQYF. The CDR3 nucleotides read TGTGCCAGCAGCTTTTTTTCGGGAGGATCCTACGAGCAGTACTTC.

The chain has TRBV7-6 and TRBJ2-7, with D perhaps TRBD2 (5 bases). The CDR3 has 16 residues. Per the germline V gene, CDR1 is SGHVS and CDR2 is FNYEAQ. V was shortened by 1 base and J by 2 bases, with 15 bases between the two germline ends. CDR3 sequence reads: CASSLGTGGGTYEQYF. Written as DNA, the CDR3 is TGTGCCAGCAGCTTAGGGACCGGAGGTGGTACCTACGAGCAGTACTTC.

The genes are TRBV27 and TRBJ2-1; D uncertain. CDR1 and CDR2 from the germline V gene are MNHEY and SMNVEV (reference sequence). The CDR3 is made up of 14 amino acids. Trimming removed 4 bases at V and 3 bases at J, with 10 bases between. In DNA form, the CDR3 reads TGTGCCAGCAGTTCCTTGGACCGCTACAATGAGCAGTTCTTC. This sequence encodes CASSSLDRYNEQFF.

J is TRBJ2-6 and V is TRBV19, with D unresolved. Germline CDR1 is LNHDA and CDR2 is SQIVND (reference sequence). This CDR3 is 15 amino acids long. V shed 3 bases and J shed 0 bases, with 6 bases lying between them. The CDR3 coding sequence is TGTGCCAGTAGTATGGGTAGCTCTGGGGCCAACGTCCTGACTTTC. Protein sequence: CASSMGSSGANVLTF.

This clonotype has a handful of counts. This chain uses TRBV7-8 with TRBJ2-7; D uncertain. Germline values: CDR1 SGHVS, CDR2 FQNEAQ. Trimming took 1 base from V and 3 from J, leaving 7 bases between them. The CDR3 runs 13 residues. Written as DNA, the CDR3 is TGTGCCAGCAGCTTAGGCGAATACTACGAGCAGTACTTC. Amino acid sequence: CASSLGEYYEQYF.

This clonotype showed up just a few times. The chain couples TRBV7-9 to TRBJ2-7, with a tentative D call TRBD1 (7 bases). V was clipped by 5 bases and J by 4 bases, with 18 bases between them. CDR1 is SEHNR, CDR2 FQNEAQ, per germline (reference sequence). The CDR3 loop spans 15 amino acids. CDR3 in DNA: TGTGCCAGCAGCCCCCGCGGAGGGGGCAATTACGAGCAGTACTTC. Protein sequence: CASSPRGGGNYEQYF.

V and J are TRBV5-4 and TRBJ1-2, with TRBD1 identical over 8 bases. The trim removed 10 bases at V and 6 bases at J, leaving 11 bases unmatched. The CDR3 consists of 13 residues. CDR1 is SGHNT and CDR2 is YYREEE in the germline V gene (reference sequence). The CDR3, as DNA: TGTGCCGTGGGAGCAGGGGGCGCGGATGGCTACACCTTC. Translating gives CAVGAGGADGYTF.

Written as DNA, the CDR3 is TGTGCCAGCAAGGCCCCTCAGGGGAAAAACATTCAGTACTTC. As protein: CASKAPQGKNIQYF. The V and J genes are TRBV19 and TRBJ2-4; possible D gene TRBD1, 6 bases. This CDR3 has 14 amino acids. Germline CDR1 LNHDA, CDR2 SQIVND (reference sequence). Trimming left V 9 bases short and J 4 bases short, with 16 bases between.